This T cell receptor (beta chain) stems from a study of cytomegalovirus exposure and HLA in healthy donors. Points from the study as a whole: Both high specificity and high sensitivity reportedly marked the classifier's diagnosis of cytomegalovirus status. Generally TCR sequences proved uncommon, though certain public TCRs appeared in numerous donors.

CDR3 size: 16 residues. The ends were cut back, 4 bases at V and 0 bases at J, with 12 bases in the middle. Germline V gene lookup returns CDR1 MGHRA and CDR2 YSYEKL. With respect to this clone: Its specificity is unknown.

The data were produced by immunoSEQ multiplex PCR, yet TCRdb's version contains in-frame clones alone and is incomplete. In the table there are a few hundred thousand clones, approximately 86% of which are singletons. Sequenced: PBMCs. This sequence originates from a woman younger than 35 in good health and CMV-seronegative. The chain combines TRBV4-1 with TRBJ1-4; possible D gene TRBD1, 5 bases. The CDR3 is CASSPGPTATNEKLFF. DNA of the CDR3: TGCGCCAGCAGCCCAGGCCCGACAGCAACTAATGAAAAACTGTTTTTT.